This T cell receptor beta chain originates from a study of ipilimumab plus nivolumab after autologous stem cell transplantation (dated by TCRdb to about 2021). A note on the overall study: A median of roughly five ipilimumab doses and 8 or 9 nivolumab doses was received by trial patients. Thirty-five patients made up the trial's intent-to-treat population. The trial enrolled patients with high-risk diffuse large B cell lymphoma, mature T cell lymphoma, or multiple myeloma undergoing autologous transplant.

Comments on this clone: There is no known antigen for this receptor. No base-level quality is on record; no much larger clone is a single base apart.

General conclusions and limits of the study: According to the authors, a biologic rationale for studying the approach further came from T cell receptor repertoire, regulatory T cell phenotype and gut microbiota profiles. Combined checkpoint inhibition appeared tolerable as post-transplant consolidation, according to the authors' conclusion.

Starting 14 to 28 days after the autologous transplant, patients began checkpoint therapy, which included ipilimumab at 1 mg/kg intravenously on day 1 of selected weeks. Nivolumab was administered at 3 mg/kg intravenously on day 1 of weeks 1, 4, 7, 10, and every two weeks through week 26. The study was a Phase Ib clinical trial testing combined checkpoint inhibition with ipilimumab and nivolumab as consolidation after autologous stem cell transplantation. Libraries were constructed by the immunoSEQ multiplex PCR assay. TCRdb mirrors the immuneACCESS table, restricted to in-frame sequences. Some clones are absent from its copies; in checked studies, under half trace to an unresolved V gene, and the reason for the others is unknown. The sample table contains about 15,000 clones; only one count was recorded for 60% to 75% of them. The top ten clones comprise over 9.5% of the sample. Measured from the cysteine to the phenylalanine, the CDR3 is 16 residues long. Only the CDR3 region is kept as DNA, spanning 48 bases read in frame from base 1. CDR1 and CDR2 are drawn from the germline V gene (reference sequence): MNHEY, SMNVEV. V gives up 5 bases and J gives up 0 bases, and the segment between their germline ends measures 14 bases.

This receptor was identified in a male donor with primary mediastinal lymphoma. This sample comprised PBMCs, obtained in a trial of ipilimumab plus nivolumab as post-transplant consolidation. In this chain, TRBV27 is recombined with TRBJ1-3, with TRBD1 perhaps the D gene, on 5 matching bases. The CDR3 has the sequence CASSTRDRSSGNTIYF. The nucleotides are TGTGCCAGCAGTACACGGGACCGTAGCTCTGGAAACACCATATATTTT.